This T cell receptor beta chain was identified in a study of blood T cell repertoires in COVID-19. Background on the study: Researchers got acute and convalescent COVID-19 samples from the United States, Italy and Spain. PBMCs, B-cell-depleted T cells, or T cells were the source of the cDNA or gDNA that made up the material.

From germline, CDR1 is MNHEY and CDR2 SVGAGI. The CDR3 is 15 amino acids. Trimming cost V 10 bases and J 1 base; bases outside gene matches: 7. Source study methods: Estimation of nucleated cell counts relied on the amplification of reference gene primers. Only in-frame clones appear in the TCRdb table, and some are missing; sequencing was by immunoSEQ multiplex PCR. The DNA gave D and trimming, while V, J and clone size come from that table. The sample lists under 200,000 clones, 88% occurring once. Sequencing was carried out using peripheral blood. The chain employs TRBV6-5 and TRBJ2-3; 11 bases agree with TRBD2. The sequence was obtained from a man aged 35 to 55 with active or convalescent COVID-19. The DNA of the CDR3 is TGTGCCACTAGAGGGACTAGCGGAGGCACAGATACGCAGTATTTT. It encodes CATRGTSGGTDTQYF.